What follows are 20 T cell receptor beta chains derived from one specimen sequenced in a study of blood T cell repertoires in COVID-19. Some clones are missing from TCRdb's copy, which holds only in-frame ones; the method was immunoSEQ multiplex PCR. The sample consists of some 200,000 clones, approximately 85% of them appearing once. Specimen: PBMCs or T cells enriched from blood (not recorded which). The origin of the receptors is a man aged 40-49 years who had recovered from COVID-19.

V gene TRBV27 combines with J gene TRBJ1-2, with a weak D call TRBD1 (6 bases). V dropped 2 bases and J dropped 3 bases, with 13 bases sitting between them. The CDR3 length is 15 residues. CDR1 MNHEY and CDR2 SMNVEV come from the germline V gene (reference sequence). Here the CDR3 reads CASSLRQQGDYGYTF. The CDR3 coding sequence is TGTGCCAGCAGTTTACGCCAACAGGGAGACTATGGCTACACCTTC.

This chain connects TRBV15 to TRBJ1-4; 7 positions agree with TRBD1. The CDR3 contains 13 residues. Trimming at V came to 5 bases and at J to 5 bases, leaving 2 bases not matched to a gene. CDR1 and CDR2 (germline): LNHNV, YYDKDF (reference sequence). The CDR3 nucleotides read TGTGCCACCAGCGAGGGGGCAAATGAAAAACTGTTTTTT. Encoded protein: CATSEGANEKLFF.

This sequence joins TRBV21-1 and TRBJ2-1; the D call of TRBD1 is as the table states it, not checked on the DNA. TRBV21-1 is annotated as a pseudogene. This CDR3 region has 15 residues. The CDR3 DNA follows: TGTGCCAGCAGCAAAGGTGGGACAGTTCACAATGAGCAGTTCTTC. It is translated as CASSKGGTVHNEQFF.

The chain uses TRBV19 and TRBJ1-1; no reliable D call. Trimming cost V 6 bases and J 0 bases, with 8 bases left between them. The length of the CDR3 is 13 residues. CDR1 is LNHDA and CDR2 is SQIVND in the germline V gene (reference sequence). The CDR3 reads CASSDTMNTEAFF. As DNA, the CDR3 is TGTGCCAGTAGCGACACGATGAACACTGAAGCTTTCTTT.

The chain recombines TRBV5-6 with TRBJ2-1; D is possibly TRBD2 (6 bases). The CDR3 contains 16 residues. V was cut by 4 bases and J by 4 bases, with 18 bases left in between. Germline values: CDR1 SGHDT, CDR2 YYEEEE. The CDR3 region is CASSGSGGVRYNEQFF. CDR3 bases: TGTGCCAGCAGCGGTTCAGGAGGGGTGAGGTACAATGAGCAGTTCTTC.

V and J are TRBV4-2 and TRBJ2-1; 9 positions agree with TRBD2. This CDR3 contains 18 residues. V trimming: 0 bases; J trimming: 9 bases; junction bases outside the gene matches: 15. Germline assignment: CDR1 LGHNA and CDR2 YNFKEQ. The CDR3 region is CASSQESGVLAGWVEQFF. CDR3 DNA sequence: TGTGCCAGCAGCCAAGAATCCGGGGTGCTAGCGGGATGGGTTGAGCAGTTCTTC.

The sample holds one count of this clone. The genes are TRBV6-5 and TRBJ2-5; TRBD2 matches at 7 bases. The CDR3 covers 15 residues. Germline V gene data show CDR1 as MNHEY and CDR2 as SVGAGI. Losses at the gene ends were 6 bases for V and 5 bases for J; bases not matched to a gene: 12. The CDR3 sequence: CASSRLGGSLETQYF. The DNA for the CDR3 is TGTGCCAGCAGCCGCCTAGGCGGGAGTTTGGAGACCCAGTACTTC.

The V call is TRBV3-1 (or the pseudogene TRBV3-2), the J call TRBJ2-3; D might be TRBD2 (5 bases). Trimming removed 4 bases from V and 6 bases from J, with 14 bases in between. There are 14 residues in the CDR3. Germline assignment: CDR1 LGHDT and CDR2 YNNKEL (reference sequence). CDR3 in DNA: TGTGCCAGCAGCCTTAGCCTAGCATCGGATACGCAGTATTTT. Protein product: CASSLSLASDTQYF.

The chain employs TRBV12-3 or TRBV12-4 and TRBJ1-2; TRBD1 matches 9 bases. J lost 6 bases, V lost 5 bases, and 4 bases had no gene match. The CDR3 has 13 residues. The CDR3: CASSRDRVDGYTF. CDR3 DNA sequence: TGTGCCAGCAGTAGGGACAGGGTGGATGGCTACACCTTC.

The chain has TRBV30 and TRBJ1-4, with D perhaps matching TRBD1 (5 bases). This CDR3 spans 15 amino acids. V lost 2 bases, J lost 5 bases, and 15 bases lay in between. CDR1 is GTSNPN, CDR2 SVGIG, per germline (reference sequence). Here the CDR3 reads CAWSKIGGVNEKLFF. CDR3 DNA: TGTGCCTGGAGTAAGATCGGGGGGGTGAATGAAAAACTGTTTTTT.

The V and J genes are TRBV5-1 and TRBJ2-3; D is unclear. The CDR3 is 14 amino acids. V was trimmed by 5 bases and J by 3 bases, leaving 13 bases between them. Germline V lookup: CDR1 SGHRS, CDR2 YFSETQ. CDR3 amino acids: CASSTGTRTDTQYF. The DNA for the CDR3 is TGCGCCAGCAGTACCGGTACGCGGACAGATACGCAGTATTTT.

This clone has only a few counts. J is TRBJ2-3 and V is TRBV23-1; 7 bases align to TRBD2. TRBV23-1 is flagged as an ORF with uncertain function. Trimming removed 8 bases from V and 0 bases from J; junction bases left unmatched: 8. The length of the CDR3 is 15 residues. Here the CDR3 DNA reads TGCGCCAGCCCTACCTGGGAGGGGAGCACAGATACGCAGTATTTT. This codes for CASPTWEGSTDTQYF.

The chain uses TRBV6-5 and TRBJ1-2; 9 bases are shared with TRBD1. V lost 6 bases to trimming and J lost 3 bases; unmatched junction nucleotides: 8. The CDR3 length is 15 residues. The germline V gene encodes CDR1 MNHEY and CDR2 SVGAGI. CDR3 DNA: TGTGCCAGCAGGGATACAGGGGGCGCGTACTATGGCTACACCTTC. It codes for CASRDTGGAYYGYTF.

V gene TRBV7-2 combines with J gene TRBJ2-7, with D possibly TRBD2 on 5 matching bases. The CDR3 sequence is 13 residues long. Per the germline V gene, CDR1 is SGHTA and CDR2 is FQGNSA. The ends were cut back, 4 bases at V and 4 bases at J, with 11 bases in the middle. The CDR3 nucleotides are TGTGCCAGCAGCTCCCGGACTGGGTACGAGCAGTACTTC. Translation gives CASSSRTGYEQYF.

This chain uses TRBV3-1 (or the pseudogene TRBV3-2) with TRBJ2-1; TRBD2 aligns across 8 bases. The CDR3 loop spans 14 amino acids. Germline values: CDR1 LGHDT, CDR2 YNNKEL (reference sequence). The ends lost 3 bases at V and 7 bases at J; junction bases unmatched: 5. The chain's CDR3 is CASSHGTSGNEQFF. The CDR3 region has the DNA TGTGCCAGCAGCCACGGGACTAGTGGTAATGAGCAGTTCTTC.

In the case of this clone: Relative to the germline gene, one junction end is altered; a read error may explain this. V is TRBV12-3 or TRBV12-4 and J is TRBJ1-1; 7 bases are a match to TRBD1. The CDR3 sequence is 12 residues long. CDR3 DNA sequence: TGTGCCAGCAGTGGGATACCGAGGACAGGCCGATTT. Protein product: CASSGIPRTGRF.

V usage is TRBV7-3 and J usage is TRBJ1-5; D unresolved. V was cut by 5 bases and J by 4 bases, with 9 bases left in between. Germline-derived CDR1 and CDR2 are SGHTA and FQGTGA. This CDR3 is built from 13 residues. CDR3 sequence: CASSDGVNQPQHF. In DNA, the CDR3 is TGTGCCAGCAGCGATGGAGTTAATCAGCCCCAGCATTTT.

V usage is TRBV6-5 and J usage is TRBJ2-7; D might be TRBD2 (6 bases). CDR3 length: 13 amino acids. V lost 5 bases, J lost 8 bases, and 16 bases lay in between. Germline V CDR1 and CDR2: MNHEY, SVGAGI. In DNA, the CDR3 is TGTGCCAGCAGTCGCACCCTAGCGACGAAGCAGTACGTC. Translated, it gives CASSRTLATKQYV.

This chain uses TRBV5-6 with TRBJ2-5; the match to TRBD2 covers 14 bases. The V segment lost 5 bases and the J segment 4 bases; nucleotides outside the gene matches: 10. Germline loops: CDR1 SGHDT, CDR2 YYEEEE. The CDR3 has 17 amino acids. In nucleotides, the CDR3 is TGTGCCAGCAGACGCCCGGGACTAGCGGGAGTGGGAGAGACCCAGTACTTC. It yields the protein CASRRPGLAGVGETQYF.

In its sample, this clone was seen once. This sequence joins TRBV5-1 and TRBJ2-1; 8 bases match TRBD2. In germline, CDR1 is SGHRS, CDR2 YFSETQ. The CDR3 contains 16 residues. V lost 3 bases, J lost 0 bases, and 5 bases stayed unmatched. CDR3 DNA sequence: TGCGCCAGCAGCTCCACTAGCGGCAGCTCCTACAATGAGCAGTTCTTC. This sequence encodes CASSSTSGSSYNEQFF. Supplemented by reference TRBV5-1 and TRBJ2-1, the full variable domain reads KAGVTQTPRYLIKTRGQQVTLSCSPISGHRSVSWYQQTPGQGLQFLFEYFSETQRNKGNFPGRFSGRQFSNSRSEMNVSTLELGDSALYLCASSSTSGSSYNEQFFGPGTRLTVL.